A selection of T cell receptor beta chains follows, all from one sample in a study of blood T cells in healthy people across ages. TCRdb re-analysed the 5' RACE reads in MiXCR, keeping a single row per CDR3 protein. The repertoire includes 650,000 to 1,000,000 distinct CDR3 sequences, about 37% of them detected once, and approximately 12% sits in the top ten. The sequenced sample consisted of blood. These receptors originate from a man between 18 and 35 years old in good health. CDR3s leave out the opening cysteine and the closing phenylalanine or tryptophan.

v_gene	j_gene	CDR3aa
TRBV27	TRBJ1-6	ASSFGTGRTLH
TRBV4-3	TRBJ1-1	ASSQDSTGGTEAF
TRBV20-1	TRBJ1-2	SAREGARYYGYT
TRBV6-6	TRBJ1-5	ASSPTRGSNQPQH
TRBV25-1	TRBJ2-7	ASSATGKTYEQY
TRBV20-1	TRBJ1-2	SASTGNYGYT
TRBV6-2/TRBV6-3	TRBJ2-7	ASSLIREDYEQY
TRBV29-1	TRBJ2-7	SVLGRERHEQY
TRBV10-2	TRBJ1-6	ASSTPGQGSPLH
TRBV20-1	TRBJ1-5	SAPDSNNQPQH
TRBV29-1	TRBJ2-2	SVSGVRGRRTGELF
TRBV20-1	TRBJ2-5	SAGPGANQETQY
TRBV15	TRBJ2-2	ATRGQINTGELF
TRBV3-1	TRBJ2-3	ASSRSRSDTQY
TRBV7-2	TRBJ1-1	ASRRTRGLDTEAF
TRBV2	TRBJ1-2	ASSGEGPSGYT
TRBV5-1	TRBJ1-1	ASSSEAADRNTEAF
TRBV5-6	TRBJ2-2	ASSSPRIGILAGSTGELF
TRBV6-6	TRBJ1-1	ASTSGRTVNTEAF
TRBV12-3/TRBV12-4	NA	ASNTREGGQETQF
TRBV20-1	TRBJ2-1	SARLTVYNEQF
TRBV29-1	TRBJ2-3	SVEVAPDTQY
TRBV7-2	TRBJ2-2	ASSWGTGGGELF
TRBV20-1	TRBJ2-3	SAAAGLAGGSTDTQY
TRBV6-5	TRBJ1-2	ASSYNREANYGYT
TRBV4-3	TRBJ2-1	ASSQVPTGQGNEQF
TRBV4-1	TRBJ1-1	ASSRPGGTGGTNTEAF
TRBV19	TRBJ2-5	ASSTTSGYNEQY
TRBV9	TRBJ2-5	ASSPGTEETQY
TRBV10-3	TRBJ1-2	AISEPGYYGYT